These 4 T cell receptor beta chains share one sample of origin, sequenced in a study of blood T cells in healthy people across ages. A second PCR of roughly 6 to 12 cycles used a sample-barcoded 5' primer and a J-beta primer mix. In TCRdb, the 5' RACE reads were re-called with MiXCR into one record per CDR3 protein. The sample gives about 680,000 distinct CDR3 sequences, roughly 50% of which show up once; 30% to 40% is in the top ten. The specimen was blood. The receptors stem from a woman between 55 and 75 years old in good health.

The V and J genes are TRBV27 and TRBJ1-2, with 7 bases aligning to TRBD1. Germline CDR1 and CDR2: MNHEY and SMNVEV (reference sequence). After removal of 5 bases from V and 2 bases from J, the junction contained 8 bases not matched to a gene. The CDR3 extends over 15 amino acids. The CDR3 DNA reads TGTGCCAGCAGTACTCAGACAGGGCCCAACTATGGCTACACCTTC. This gives the protein CASSTQTGPNYGYTF.

Worth noting for this clonotype: A much more abundant neighbour one base away suggests this may be a read error. The chain is built from TRBV20-1 and TRBJ2-1; TRBD2 is a possible D gene (5 bases). The DNA end is a closer match to TRBJ2-7, so the J assignment may be wrong. The CDR3 consists of 16 residues. CDR1 is DFQATT, CDR2 SNEGSKA, per germline (reference sequence). The CDR3 here is CSARPPGISSYNEQYF. The CDR3 coding sequence is TGCAGTGCTAGACCCCCCGGGATTAGCTCCTACAATGAGCAGTACTTC.

This clonotype was seen more than once but under ten times. CDR3 sequence (DNA): TGTGCCAGCAGCTTAAGCCTCGGGCGCGACAGTCCGAAAGAAAACATTCAGTACTTC. Translated, it gives CASSLSLGRDSPKENIQYF. The chain recombines TRBV7-9 with TRBJ2-4; a weak D match, TRBD1 (5 bases). Germline CDR1 and CDR2: SEHNR and FQNEAQ (reference sequence). V was shortened by 2 bases and J by 5 bases, with 25 bases between the two germline ends. The CDR3 contains 19 residues.

J is TRBJ1-2 and V is TRBV4-1; 7 nucleotides match TRBD1. V lost 3 bases, J lost 6 bases, and 7 bases stayed unmatched. Germline CDR1 and CDR2: MGHRA and YSYEKL. This CDR3 contains 14 residues. The CDR3 bases are TGCGCCAGCAGCCAGGCTGGACAGGTCGATGGCTACACCTTC. Translation gives CASSQAGQVDGYTF.